The rows below give T cell receptor beta chains drawn from one sample of a study of T cell repertoires in cytomegalovirus infection. Their cognate antigens are unknown. TCRdb ran MiXCR on the reads and lists one entry per CDR3 protein. The data contain some 99,000 distinct CDR3 sequences, about 30% of them singletons. The sequenced sample was CD8+ T cells from cultured PBMCs, obtained from culture after CMV antigen stimulation. All receptors derive from a human donor in good health (CMV status not recorded). Some clones in this sample may be carry-over from other donors' samples. The CDR3 runs from the conserved cysteine through the conserved F or W. A D gene is named only where the DNA matches it firmly. Size tells how often a clone was seen (once, few, many) or the class of an expanded clone, and some rows leave it out.

clone_size	d_call	j_call	cdr3_length	v_call	cdr3_nt	cdr3_aa
-	TRBD1	TRBJ1-2	15	TRBV15	TGTGCCACCAGCATGAACAGGGGAAACAACTATGGCTACACCTTC	CATSMNRGNNYGYTF
-	-	TRBJ2-2	12	TRBV7-2	TGTGCCAGCAGCTTAGGGGAGCGGGAGCTGTTTTTT	CASSLGERELFF
few	TRBD1	TRBJ1-1	14	TRBV5-7	TGTGCCAGCAGCCCAGGACAGGGGTGCACTGAAGCTTTCTTT	CASSPGQGCTEAFF
many	-	TRBJ1-5	16	TRBV12-3/TRBV12-4	TGTGCCAGCAGTTTAAACACGGATGTAGGCAATCAGCCCCAGCATTTT	CASSLNTDVGNQPQHF
-	TRBD1	TRBJ1-6	15	TRBV7-9	TGTGCCAGCAGCCCTAGGACAGGGGGCGTTTCACCCCTCCACTTT	CASSPRTGGVSPLHF
-	-	TRBJ1-1	16	TRBV6-1	TGTGCCAGCAGTGACTCGGTGCTCGGGATGAACACTGAAGCTTTCTTT	CASSDSVLGMNTEAFF
few	-	TRBJ1-2	13	TRBV6-5	TGTGCCAGCAGTTACTGGGACGCATATGGCTACACCTTC	CASSYWDAYGYTF
-	-	TRBJ1-5	14	TRBV12-3/TRBV12-4	TGTGCCAGCAGTTTATCAACGCCGAATCAGCCCCAGCATTTT	CASSLSTPNQPQHF
few	TRBD2	TRBJ2-3	14	TRBV6-5	TGTGCCAGCAGTCCAGGGACTAACACAGATACGCAGTATTTT	CASSPGTNTDTQYF
many	-	TRBJ2-5	13	TRBV27	TGTGCCAGCAGTCAAGCAGCCCAAGAGACCCAGTACTTC	CASSQAAQETQYF
-	TRBD1	TRBJ1-6	20	TRBV20-1	TGCAGTGCCAAAACCATCACGGGACAGGGGGCCAGCTCCTATAATTCACCCCTCCACTTT	CSAKTITGQGASSYNSPLHF
-	-	TRBJ2-7	15	TRBV20-1	TGCAGTGCTAGAGATCCCCGATCAACTCGCTACGAGCAGTACTTC	CSARDPRSTRYEQYF
-	-	TRBJ2-5	13	TRBV5-6	TGTGCCAGCAGCGTACAGGGAGGAAAGACCCAGTACTTC	CASSVQGGKTQYF
many	TRBD2	TRBJ2-7	15	TRBV18	TGTGCCAGCTCACGACTAGCGGGGGCAACCTACGAGCAGTACTTC	CASSRLAGATYEQYF
-	-	TRBJ2-3	15	TRBV14	TGTGCCAGCAGCCAAGACCTCCGCGTCACAGATACGCAGTATTTT	CASSQDLRVTDTQYF
-	-	TRBJ2-7	11	TRBV27	TGTGCCAGCAGTTTTCCGGGCGAGCAGTACTTC	CASSFPGEQYF
-	TRBD2	TRBJ2-5	17	TRBV28	TGTGCCAGCAGTCCCCGGACTAGCGGGGGGGCCAGGGAGACCCAGTACTTC	CASSPRTSGGARETQYF
-	TRBD2	TRBJ2-3	14	TRBV29-1	TGCAGCGTTGCGGCGGGGGATAGCACAGATACGCAGTATTTT	CSVAAGDSTDTQYF
-	-	TRBJ2-7	15	TRBV4-3	TGCGCCAGCAGCCAAGAGGGCAGGGCCTCCTACGAGCAGTACTTC	CASSQEGRASYEQYF
few	-	TRBJ2-5	16	TRBV12-3/TRBV12-4	TGTGCCAGCAGCCTCCTCGGAGAGCTAGAAAGAGAGACCCAGTACTTC	CASSLLGELERETQYF
-	-	TRBJ2-7	16	TRBV18	TGTGCCAGCTCACCAGAAGGCAGGGCCAGCTCCTACGAGCAGTACTTC	CASSPEGRASSYEQYF
-	-	TRBJ2-2	14	TRBV5-6	TGTGCCAGCAGCTTGACCGAAAACACCGGGGAGCTGTTTTTT	CASSLTENTGELFF
-	-	TRBJ2-1	16	TRBV5-5	TGTGCCAGCAGCTTGGGGCAGGCCCTCCCCTACAATGAGCAGTTCTTC	CASSLGQALPYNEQFF
-	-	TRBJ2-2	14	TRBV6-5	TGTGCCAGCAGTTACTCGACAGGAACCGGGGAGCTGTTTTTT	CASSYSTGTGELFF
-	-	TRBJ2-7	14	TRBV14	TGTGCCAGCAGCCCTCGGGCCGACGGTCTCGAGCAGTACTTC	CASSPRADGLEQYF
-	TRBD1	TRBJ2-1	11	TRBV6-1	TGTGCCAGCAGTGGGGGACAGGGGAAGTTCTTC	CASSGGQGKFF
once	-	TRBJ1-1	15	TRBV19	TGTGCCAGTAGTATATCGGGAACAGGGTATACTGAAGCTTTCTTT	CASSISGTGYTEAFF
-	TRBD1	TRBJ2-7	13	TRBV4-1	TGTGCCAGCAGCCAGGACAGGGGATGGGAGCAGTACTTC	CASSQDRGWEQYF
-	TRBD1	TRBJ2-1	17	TRBV28	TGTGCCAGCAGTTTCCGCAAGACAGGGACGCTATCCAATGAGCAGTTCTTC	CASSFRKTGTLSNEQFF
few	-	TRBJ1-2	14	TRBV6-5	TGTGCCAGCAGCGACATCAGTTCTAACTATGGCTACACCTTC	CASSDISSNYGYTF
many	-	TRBJ2-7	13	TRBV7-6	TGTGCCAGCAGCCAGGGACTGACCTACGAGCAGTACTTC	CASSQGLTYEQYF
-	-	TRBJ2-2	15	TRBV7-9	TGTGCCAGCAGCTCCTTTAAGGCGAACACCGGGGAGCTGTTTTTT	CASSSFKANTGELFF
-	TRBD1	TRBJ2-3	15	TRBV9	TGTGCCAGCAGCGTAGAAGGGACAGTCACAGATACGCAGTATTTT	CASSVEGTVTDTQYF
many	TRBD1	TRBJ1-1	14	TRBV28	TGTGCCAGCAGTCTTCAGGGGGCCGGCACTGAAGCTTTCTTT	CASSLQGAGTEAFF
-	TRBD2	TRBJ2-7	17	TRBV20-1	TGCAGTGCTAGCTCTAGCGGGGGGCCCACGATCGCCTACGAGCAGTACTTC	CSASSSGGPTIAYEQYF
-	-	TRBJ2-2	14	TRBV12-3/TRBV12-4	TGTGCCAGCAGCCCGACAGGGAACACCGGGGAGCTGTTTTTT	CASSPTGNTGELFF
-	TRBD2	TRBJ2-5	16	TRBV2	TGTGCCAGCAGTGACCCCAGACTAGCGGGACAAGAGACCCAGTACTTC	CASSDPRLAGQETQYF
few	-	TRBJ1-1	14	TRBV12-3/TRBV12-4	TGTGCCAGCAGTTCACAGGGTTGGGACACTGAAGCTTTCTTT	CASSSQGWDTEAFF
-	-	TRBJ2-5	15	TRBV11-2	TGTGCCAGCAGCTTAGGGGGCAGGCTTCAAGAGACCCAGTACTTC	CASSLGGRLQETQYF
few	TRBD1	TRBJ1-6	18	TRBV20-1	TGCAGTGCCCACCTAGGGACAGGGGCTCCCTCCTATAATTCACCCCTCCACTTT	CSAHLGTGAPSYNSPLHF
-	-	TRBJ1-2	12	TRBV7-3	TGTGCCAGCAGCTTATTGGAGGATGGCTACACCTTC	CASSLLEDGYTF
few	TRBD2	TRBJ2-1	14	TRBV6-4	TGTGCCAGCAGTGAGGTGGCGGGGGGTAATGAGCAGTTCTTC	CASSEVAGGNEQFF